This TCR beta chain emerged from a study of CD8+CD57+ T cells in acquired aplastic anemia. Looking at the study overall: Sorted CD4+ and CD8+ cells gave an average of around 3.3 ug of DNA. Healthy CD8+ samples averaged around 10 million reads.

Using genomic DNA as the template, TCR beta VDJ and CDR3 profiling was carried out. Via MiXCR, TCRdb re-called the reads, giving one row per CDR3 protein. The sample lists under 250,000 distinct CDR3 sequences, around 32% occurring once. Germline trimming cut 7 bases from V and 7 bases from J; bases unmatched to any gene: 13. This CDR3 contains 14 residues. Germline CDR1 SQVTM, CDR2 ANQGSEA. General study results and limits: A significant difference in CD8+ Simpson's diversity between patients and controls was not found. Roughly 31 CD8+ CDR3 sequences occurred in both the patients and the controls.

Concerning this clonotype itself: The target antigen is unknown. A read error may explain this, as a much larger clone is one base away.

Sequencing input: sorted CD4+, CD8+, or CD8+CD57+ T cells (not recorded which) from PBMCs. The source of this sequence is a human donor in good health, serving as a control. The V and J genes are TRBV29-1 and TRBJ2-5; TRBD2 matches at 9 bases. The CDR3 DNA reads TGCAGCGCCGGGGTCCTAGCGGGACTCAGGACCCAGTACTTC. It translates to CSAGVLAGLRTQYF.